One sample yielded the 29 T cell receptor beta chains listed below, sequenced in a study of T cell responses to AZD1222 COVID-19 vaccine listed by TCRdb under 2021. This specimen's time point label, per the study, means: baseline before first vaccination. Libraries were built with the immunoSEQ multiplex PCR assay. TCRdb stores this immuneACCESS table with in-frame sequences only. Part of the clones is absent; in the studies checked, under half of the shortfall reflects unresolved V genes, and no reason is known for the rest. This sample lists fewer than 100,000 clones; 70% to 90% were detected once. The biggest ten clones account for about a fifth of the sample. Specimen: peripheral blood, collected on day 0 of AZD1222 vaccination. The source is an adult in good health.

This chain connects TRBV6-2 or TRBV6-3 to TRBJ2-2, with D perhaps matching TRBD2 (5 bases). Germline assignment: CDR1 MNHEY and CDR2 SVGEGT. The CDR3 runs to 12 residues. The V end was cut by 3 bases, the J end by 7 bases, with 6 bases between. Written as DNA, the CDR3 is TGTGCCAGCAGTTATGGACTCGGGGAGCTGTTTTTT. Translated, it gives CASSYGLGELFF.

The CDR3: CASSLQGATEAFF. The CDR3 DNA is TGTGCCAGCAGCTTACAGGGGGCCACTGAAGCTTTCTTT. The V call is TRBV7-2, the J call TRBJ1-1; TRBD1 matches at 8 bases. Germline CDR1 and CDR2: SGHTA and FQGNSA. J lost 4 bases, V lost 2 bases, and 0 bases had no gene match. This CDR3 has 13 residues.

The V call is TRBV28, the J call TRBJ2-3; D is ambiguous. Germline CDR1 reads MDHEN; CDR2 reads SYDVKM. There are 13 residues in the CDR3. Between the trimmed V and J ends, which lost 5 bases and 5 bases, there was a span of 11 bases. The CDR3 region is CASSPPLGDTQYF. DNA for the CDR3: TGTGCCAGCAGTCCGCCCCTAGGAGATACGCAGTATTTT.

V usage is TRBV10-3 and J usage is TRBJ2-3; no firm D call. The CDR3 runs 14 residues. The V gene's germline CDR1 is ENHRY and CDR2 SYGVKD. Trimming removed 6 bases from V and 0 bases from J, with 10 bases in between. The CDR3 DNA sequence: TGTGCCATCAGAGAATTCGGTAGCACAGATACGCAGTATTTT. Translation gives CAIREFGSTDTQYF.

The chain couples TRBV27 to TRBJ1-6; no definite D call. The germline gives CDR1 MNHEY, CDR2 SMNVEV (reference sequence). This CDR3 region has 13 residues. V lost 5 bases and J 6 bases, leaving 8 bases between the germline ends. The CDR3 DNA reads TGTGCCAGCAGTCGGGTGTTTAATTCACCCCTCCACTTT. It yields the protein CASSRVFNSPLHF.

The rearrangement joins TRBV23-1 to TRBJ1-2, with D hard to call. TRBV23-1 is placed among ORFs of uncertain function. Trimming cost V 2 bases and J 14 bases, with 12 bases left between them. CDR3 length: 11 amino acids. CDR3 protein: CASSQAPRKTF. As DNA, the CDR3 is TGCGCCAGCAGTCAAGCCCCCCGGAAGACCTTC.

This chain's CDR3 is CATLRQDTQYF. For the CDR3, the DNA is TGTGCCACCCTTAGGCAAGATACGCAGTATTTT. The genes are TRBV6-5 and TRBJ2-3; D gene unclear. CDR1 and CDR2 from the germline V gene are MNHEY and SVGAGI. V shed 10 bases and J shed 5 bases, with 10 bases lying between them. The CDR3 consists of 11 residues.

The chain couples TRBV19 to TRBJ2-1, with 8 bases matching TRBD2. The ends lost 2 bases at V and 2 bases at J; junction bases unmatched: 8. Germline values: CDR1 LNHDA, CDR2 SQIVND (reference sequence). This CDR3 has 17 residues. In nucleotides, the CDR3 is TGTGCCAGTAGTATACGGGGAGGTAGCGGGACCTACAATGAGCAGTTCTTC. Amino acids: CASSIRGGSGTYNEQFF.

This chain uses TRBV3-1 (or the pseudogene TRBV3-2) with TRBJ1-1; D is ambiguous. Trimming shortened V by 4 bases and J by 0 bases, and 9 bases separated the two germline ends. This CDR3 has 14 amino acids. Germline-derived CDR1 and CDR2 are LGHDT and YNNKEL (reference sequence). CDR3 sequence reads: CASSLGRLNTEAFF. The CDR3 bases are TGTGCCAGCAGCCTCGGACGGCTGAACACTGAAGCTTTCTTT.

The rearrangement links TRBV6-6 to TRBJ1-5, with D possibly being TRBD1 (6 bases). The CDR3 covers 13 residues. Germline V CDR1 and CDR2: MNHNY, SVGAGI (reference sequence). Trimming cost V 8 bases and J 7 bases, with 15 bases left between them. This chain's CDR3 is CASDWGAGQPQHF. The DNA of the CDR3 is TGTGCCAGCGACTGGGGGGCTGGGCAGCCCCAGCATTTT.

The J gene is TRBJ2-7, the V gene TRBV7-8, with D possibly called TRBD1 or TRBD2 (5 bases each). V lost 5 bases, J lost 4 bases, and 18 bases lay in between. Germline V lookup: CDR1 SGHVS, CDR2 FQNEAQ. There are 15 residues in the CDR3. CDR3 nucleotide sequence: TGTGCCAGCAGCCCCCGGGACCCTTTCCCTTACGAGCAGTACTTC. It yields the protein CASSPRDPFPYEQYF.

This rearrangement joins TRBV2 to TRBJ2-1; D not certain. Per germline, CDR1 SNHLY and CDR2 FYNNEI. This CDR3 has 12 amino acids. The V end was cut by 2 bases, the J end by 9 bases, with 8 bases between. CDR3 region: CASSENLAEQFF. The CDR3 DNA follows: TGTGCCAGCAGTGAAAATCTGGCTGAGCAGTTCTTC.

This clone is a singleton in its sample. V gene TRBV5-4 combines with J gene TRBJ2-1, with 8 bases lining up with TRBD2. The junction had 8 bases not matched to a gene; V was cut back by 6 bases and J by 6 bases. The CDR3 is 14 amino acids. Germline V gene lookup returns CDR1 SGHNT and CDR2 YYREEE (reference sequence). Here the CDR3 reads CASTPGGATNEQFF. CDR3 coding DNA: TGTGCCAGCACTCCCGGGGGGGCGACCAATGAGCAGTTCTTC.

J is TRBJ1-6 and V is TRBV5-4; D might be TRBD1 (5 bases). Germline assignment: CDR1 SGHNT and CDR2 YYREEE (reference sequence). CDR3 length: 14 residues. The V end was cut by 3 bases, the J end by 7 bases, with 11 bases between. The DNA of the CDR3 is TGTGCCAGCAGCTACGGACGGGGCAATTCACCCCTCCACTTT. Translating it yields CASSYGRGNSPLHF.

V and J are TRBV7-8 and TRBJ2-2; D may be TRBD2 (5 bases). The ends were cut back, 5 bases at V and 8 bases at J, with 18 bases in the middle. CDR1 is SGHVS and CDR2 is FQNEAQ in the germline V gene. This CDR3 region has 15 residues. The CDR3 region has the DNA TGTGCCAGCAGCGCAGACACAAGGCCGGGAGGGGAGCTGTTTTTT. Its protein is CASSADTRPGGELFF.

The V gene is TRBV5-1, the J gene TRBJ2-3, with D possibly TRBD1 on 6 matching bases. Trimming shortened V by 4 bases and J by 1 base, and 16 bases separated the two germline ends. The CDR3 is 16 amino acids. Per germline, CDR1 SGHRS and CDR2 YFSETQ. CDR3 amino acids: CASSRGGQAGTDTQYF. The CDR3 nucleotides are TGCGCCAGCAGCCGAGGGGGTCAAGCGGGCACAGATACGCAGTATTTT.

The chain has TRBV18 and TRBJ2-3; D is undetermined. The germline V gene has CDR1 KGHSH and CDR2 LQKENI. Deletions cut 6 bases from V and 1 base from J, with 20 bases between. CDR3 length equals 17 residues. CDR3 sequence: CASSSRPRSSGTDTQYF. Written as DNA, the CDR3 is TGTGCCAGCTCTTCCCGCCCCCGGTCATCGGGCACAGATACGCAGTATTTT.

The CDR3 sequence is CASSLRGATNEKLFF. The CDR3 nucleotides are TGTGCCAGTAGCCTACGGGGGGCTACTAATGAAAAACTGTTTTTT. V and J are TRBV19 and TRBJ1-4; tentative D call: TRBD1 (6 bases). This CDR3 has 15 amino acids. Trimming took 6 bases from V and 2 from J, leaving 13 bases between them. Germline V lookup: CDR1 LNHDA, CDR2 SQIVND (reference sequence).

The V gene is TRBV18, the J gene TRBJ1-3; 8 positions agree with TRBD1. V dropped 5 bases and J dropped 0; count of bases not matched to a gene: 12. Germline V gene data show CDR1 as KGHSH and CDR2 as LQKENI. The CDR3 loop spans 18 amino acids. This CDR3 reads CASSTGQAIPYSGNTIYF. The CDR3 DNA sequence: TGTGCCAGCTCAACGGGACAGGCAATACCATACTCTGGAAACACCATATATTTT.

The gene calls are TRBV12-3 or TRBV12-4 and TRBJ1-5; no clear D gene. The CDR3 totals 13 residues. The V end was cut by 5 bases, the J end by 0 bases, with 5 bases between. For the CDR3, the DNA is TGTGCCAGCAGTAGGGATAGCAATCAGCCCCAGCATTTT. As protein: CASSRDSNQPQHF.

The rearrangement links TRBV5-1 to TRBJ1-1; D perhaps matches TRBD1 (6 bases). V was clipped by 7 bases and J by 2 bases, with 12 bases between them. Germline V lookup: CDR1 SGHRS, CDR2 YFSETQ. This CDR3 has 13 amino acids. The CDR3 DNA is TGCGCCAGCGGTATGACAGGAAACACTGAAGCTTTCTTT. This encodes CASGMTGNTEAFF.

This chain links TRBV7-3 with TRBJ2-2, with 7 bases lining up with TRBD2. The CDR3 loop spans 15 amino acids. Unmatched junction bases numbered 1, after V lost 3 bases and J lost 0 bases. CDR1 and CDR2 (germline): SGHTA, FQGTGA. CDR3 in amino acids: CASSFGGSNTGELFF. The CDR3 DNA sequence: TGTGCCAGCAGCTTCGGGGGGTCGAACACCGGGGAGCTGTTTTTT.

As concerns this clone: Within the sample, other DNA sequences also encode this same CDR3. The J gene is TRBJ1-4, the V gene TRBV5-1; 7 bases are shared with TRBD1. Germline V CDR1 and CDR2: SGHRS, YFSETQ. Trimming took 3 bases from V and 1 from J; bases not matched to a gene: 3. CDR3 size: 15 residues. In DNA form, the CDR3 reads TGCGCCAGCAGCTCGACAGGGCTAACTAATGAAAAACTGTTTTTT. This codes for CASSSTGLTNEKLFF.

This chain joins TRBV18 and TRBJ1-1, with TRBD1 matching 7 bases. Trimming at V came to 2 bases and at J to 0 bases, leaving 6 bases not matched to a gene. Germline V gives CDR1 KGHSH, CDR2 LQKENI. The CDR3 loop spans 16 amino acids. CDR3 in amino acids: CASSPAAGGMNTEAFF. CDR3 DNA sequence: TGTGCCAGCTCACCAGCGGCAGGGGGTATGAACACTGAAGCTTTCTTT.

This chain connects TRBV16 to TRBJ1-5, with unresolved D. Germline CDR1 and CDR2: KGHSY and FQNENV. This CDR3 spans 14 amino acids. V gave up 3 bases and J gave up 4 bases, with 10 bases separating them. In nucleotides, the CDR3 is TGTGCCAGCAGCCAGCCGAGGGAAAATCAGCCCCAGCATTTT. Translation gives CASSQPRENQPQHF. Together with reference TRBV16 and TRBJ1-5, the CDR3 gives the full variable domain: GEEVAQTPKHLVRGEGQKAKLYCAPIKGHSYVFWYQQVLKNEFKFLISFQNENVFDETGMPKERFSAKCLPNSPCSLEIQATKLEDSAVYFCASSQPRENQPQHFGDGTRLSIL.

V gene TRBV10-3 combines with J gene TRBJ1-5; 7 bases align to TRBD1. CDR1 and CDR2 (germline): ENHRY, SYGVKD. V gave up 4 bases and J gave up 4 bases; unmatched junction bases: 7. The CDR3 extends over 15 amino acids. The CDR3, as DNA: TGTGCCATCAGTGGGGACAGAGTCGCTAATCAGCCCCAGCATTTT. The encoded protein is CAISGDRVANQPQHF.

The chain couples TRBV19 to TRBJ2-4; 10 bases match TRBD2. Germline values: CDR1 LNHDA, CDR2 SQIVND (reference sequence). This CDR3 is 13 amino acids long. After removal of 7 bases from V and 7 bases from J, the junction contained 4 bases not matched to a gene. The CDR3, as DNA: TGTGCCAGTAAGCGGGGGGGCGAGAACATTCAGTACTTC. This sequence encodes CASKRGGENIQYF. Looking up the rest from reference TRBV19 and TRBJ2-4 gives the full variable domain: DGGITQSPKYLFRKEGQNVTLSCEQNLNHDAMYWYRQDPGQGLRLIYYSQIVNDFQKGDIAEGYSVSREKKESFPLTVTSAQKNPTAFYLCASKRGGENIQYFGAGTRLSVL.

The chain employs TRBV18 and TRBJ1-3; D not resolved. The V end lost 2 bases, the J end lost 0 bases, and 11 bases lay between the germline ends. Germline CDR1 KGHSH, CDR2 LQKENI. There are 16 residues in the CDR3. The CDR3 reads CASSPFSGLSGNTIYF. The CDR3 DNA sequence: TGTGCCAGCTCACCATTTAGCGGCCTCTCTGGAAACACCATATATTTT.

In its sample, this clone was seen once. V is TRBV11-2 and J is TRBJ2-1; 14 nucleotides line up with TRBD2. The CDR3 totals 16 residues. V lost 4 bases, J lost 6 bases, and 5 bases stayed unmatched. CDR1 and CDR2 (germline): SGHAT, FQNNGV. CDR3 sequence reads: CASSSGGTSGSNEQFF. The CDR3 DNA reads TGTGCCAGCAGCTCCGGCGGGACTAGCGGGAGCAATGAGCAGTTCTTC.